This T cell receptor beta chain stems from a study of blood T cell repertoires in COVID-19. Study at large: Material from acute and convalescent COVID-19 was sourced from the United States, Italy and Spain. Nucleic acid was either cDNA or gDNA, and it came from T cells, B-cell-depleted T cells, or PBMCs.

Per the original data handling: The assay estimated nucleated cells by amplifying reference gene primers. TCRdb keeps only in-frame clones here, not all; method: immunoSEQ multiplex PCR. The D gene and trimming were derived from the DNA, and the V and J assignments and clone size from that table. The repertoire has roughly 220,000 clones, approximately 86% of them found once; the top ten carry around 2.7%. The V end lost 5 bases, the J end lost 3 bases, and 17 bases lay between the germline ends. CDR1 and CDR2 from the germline V gene are SNHLY and FYNNEI. This CDR3 has 15 residues. The origin of this receptor is a man in his sixties with acute or convalescent COVID-19. Source material: peripheral blood. This rearrangement joins TRBV2 to TRBJ2-7; TRBD1 is a possible D gene (6 bases). As DNA, the CDR3 is TGTGCCAGCAGTTCCCAGGGACAAGGGCGCTACGAGCAGTACTTC. Its protein is CASSSQGQGRYEQYF.